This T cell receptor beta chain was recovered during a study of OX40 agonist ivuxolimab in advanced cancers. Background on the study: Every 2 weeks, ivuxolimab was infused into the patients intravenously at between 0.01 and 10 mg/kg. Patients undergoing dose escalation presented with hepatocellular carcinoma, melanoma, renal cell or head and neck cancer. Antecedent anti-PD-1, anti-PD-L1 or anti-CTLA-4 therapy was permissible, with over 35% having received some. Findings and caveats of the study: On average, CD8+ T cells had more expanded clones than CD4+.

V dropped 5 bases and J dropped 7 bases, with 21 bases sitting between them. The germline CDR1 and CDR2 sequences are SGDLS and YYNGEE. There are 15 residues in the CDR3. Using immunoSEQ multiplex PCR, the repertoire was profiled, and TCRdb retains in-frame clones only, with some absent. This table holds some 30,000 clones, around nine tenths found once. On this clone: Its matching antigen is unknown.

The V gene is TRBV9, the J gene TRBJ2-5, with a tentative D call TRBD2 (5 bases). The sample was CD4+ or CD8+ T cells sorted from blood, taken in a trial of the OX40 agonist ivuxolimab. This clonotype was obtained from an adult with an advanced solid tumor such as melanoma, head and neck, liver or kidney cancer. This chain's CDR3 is CASSHGPREGPTQYF. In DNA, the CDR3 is TGTGCCAGCAGTCATGGGCCCCGGGAAGGTCCGACCCAGTACTTC. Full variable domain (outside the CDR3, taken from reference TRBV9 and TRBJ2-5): DSGVTQTPKHLITATGQRVTLRCSPRSGDLSVYWYQQSLDQGLQFLIQYYNGEERAKGNILERFSAQQFPDLHSELNLSSLELGDSALYFCASSHGPREGPTQYFGPGTRLLVL.